This passage covers 29 T cell receptor beta chains from one sample sequenced in a study of T cell responses to AZD1222 COVID-19 vaccine. Here immunoSEQ multiplex PCR was the method, and the copy in TCRdb shows in-frame clones only, minus some. Among 69,000 or so clones, 85% to 90% were seen once, and the ten largest hold around 4.4%. The sample in question was peripheral blood, obtained 28 days after the second dose of the MenACWY control vaccine. The receptors shown here come from an adult who received the MenACWY meningococcal vaccine as a control.

The chain carries TRBV3-1 (or the pseudogene TRBV3-2) and TRBJ2-7; 7 nucleotides align to TRBD1. This CDR3 has 14 residues. The V gene end was trimmed by 3 bases and the J gene end by 6 bases; junction bases not matched to a gene: 8. Germline CDR1 is LGHDT and CDR2 is YNNKEL (reference sequence). Written as DNA, the CDR3 is TGTGCCAGCAGCCAGGGCGTGGGGGACAGCGAGCAGTACTTC. Its translation: CASSQGVGDSEQYF.

The rearrangement uses TRBV6-6 and TRBJ2-6; D call uncertain. The germline V gene has CDR1 MNHNY and CDR2 SVGAGI (reference sequence). This CDR3 is 12 amino acids long. Trimming pared 8 bases from V and 4 bases from J, leaving 6 bases between. The CDR3 bases are TGTGCCAGCGCGTCGGGGGCCAACGTCCTGACTTTC. Translating gives CASASGANVLTF.

The chain couples TRBV19 to TRBJ2-7; 9 bases agree with TRBD2. In germline, CDR1 is LNHDA, CDR2 SQIVND (reference sequence). The CDR3 is 15 amino acids. V dropped 0 bases and J dropped 4; count of bases not matched to a gene: 4. CDR3 in amino acids: CASSIEGSGSYEQYF. The CDR3 region has the DNA TGTGCCAGTAGTATAGAGGGTAGCGGGAGTTACGAGCAGTACTTC.

The CDR3 DNA reads as TGTGCCAGCAGCCAAGGACTAGCGGAGTTCTACGAGCAGTACTTC. It encodes CASSQGLAEFYEQYF. The rearrangement uses TRBV11-2 and TRBJ2-7, with TRBD2 identical over 10 bases. Germline V gene sequence: CDR1 SGHAT, CDR2 FQNNGV. The CDR3 is 15 residues long. Trimming at V came to 5 bases and at J to 3 bases, leaving 7 bases not matched to a gene. Variable domain in full (rest from reference TRBV11-2 and TRBJ2-7): EAGVAQSPRYKIIEKRQSVAFWCNPISGHATLYWYQQILGQGPKLLIQFQNNGVVDDSQLPKDRFSAERLKGVDSTLKIQPAKLEDSAVYLCASSQGLAEFYEQYFGPGTRLTVT.

For the CDR3, the DNA is TGTGCCAGCAGTTTAAAAGGCACTATCACCTACGAGCAGTACTTC. Translation: CASSLKGTITYEQYF. J is TRBJ2-7 and V is TRBV27; unclear D gene. Germline CDR1 reads MNHEY; CDR2 reads SMNVEV (reference sequence). The ends were cut back, 2 bases at V and 2 bases at J, with 13 bases in the middle. This CDR3 has 15 amino acids.

The chain has TRBV5-1 and TRBJ2-7, with TRBD2 as a possible D gene (6 bases). Trimming took off 0 bases at V and 7 bases at J, with 14 bases between the two ends. CDR3 length: 14 residues. The V gene's germline CDR1 is SGHRS and CDR2 YFSETQ. The CDR3 protein is CASSLDLRRGEQYF. CDR3 bases: TGCGCCAGCAGCTTGGACCTACGCCGGGGGGAGCAGTACTTC.

V is TRBV7-2 and J is TRBJ1-5; D is unresolved. CDR3 size: 14 residues. V lost 3 bases and J 5 bases, leaving 11 bases between the germline ends. Germline V CDR1 and CDR2: SGHTA, FQGNSA. The CDR3 sequence is CASSLGRNHQPQHF. The CDR3 nucleotides are TGTGCCAGCAGCTTGGGGAGGAACCATCAGCCCCAGCATTTT. The whole variable domain, filled in from reference TRBV7-2 and TRBJ1-5, reads GAGVSQSPSNKVTEKGKDVELRCDPISGHTALYWYRQSLGQGLEFLIYFQGNSAPDKSGLPSDRFSAERTGGSVSTLTIQRTQQEDSAVYLCASSLGRNHQPQHFGDGTRLSIL.

The chain links TRBV5-1 to TRBJ2-7; D may match TRBD1 or TRBD2 (5 bases each). This CDR3 has 15 amino acids. The V gene lost 3 bases and the J gene lost 7 bases, with 20 bases spanning the gap. CDR1 and CDR2 (germline): SGHRS, YFSETQ. The CDR3 DNA reads as TGCGCCAGCAGCTGGTACCCTAAGGGAGCAGGGGAGCAGTACTTC. Protein sequence: CASSWYPKGAGEQYF.

V gene TRBV4-1 combines with J gene TRBJ1-2; 9 bases align to TRBD1. Germline CDR1 and CDR2: MGHRA and YSYEKL. This CDR3 spans 15 amino acids. After removal of 1 base from V and 0 bases from J, the junction contained 0 bases not matched to a gene. The CDR3 DNA sequence: TGCGCCAGCAGCCAAGGGACAGGGGCTAACTATGGCTACACCTTC. It specifies CASSQGTGANYGYTF.

V gene TRBV6-2 or TRBV6-3 combines with J gene TRBJ2-1; possibly TRBD2 for D (6 bases). Trimming removed 4 bases from V and 3 bases from J, with 16 bases in between. The CDR3 is made up of 16 amino acids. Germline V lookup: CDR1 MNHEY, CDR2 SVGEGT. The CDR3: CASSSRLKRVYNEQFF. CDR3 nucleotides: TGTGCCAGCAGTTCCCGACTCAAGCGGGTCTACAATGAGCAGTTCTTC.

The rearrangement joins TRBV10-3 to TRBJ2-7; 11 positions agree with TRBD1. The CDR3 totals 16 residues. Germline V gene sequence: CDR1 ENHRY, CDR2 SYGVKD. Trimming took 2 bases from V and 0 from J; bases not matched to a gene: 3. Written as DNA, the CDR3 is TGTGCCATCAGTGAGGCGGGACAGGGGGGCTCCTACGAGCAGTACTTC. This gives the protein CAISEAGQGGSYEQYF.

The gene calls are TRBV9 and TRBJ2-7; no clear D. The V and J ends lost 3 bases and 6 bases respectively, with 13 bases between them. This CDR3 is 13 amino acids long. Per germline, CDR1 SGDLS and CDR2 YYNGEE. The CDR3 sequence: CASSAAAVGEQYF. Written as DNA, the CDR3 is TGTGCCAGCAGCGCCGCGGCGGTCGGCGAGCAGTACTTC. The whole variable domain, remainder taken from reference TRBV9 and TRBJ2-7, is DSGVTQTPKHLITATGQRVTLRCSPRSGDLSVYWYQQSLDQGLQFLIQYYNGEERAKGNILERFSAQQFPDLHSELNLSSLELGDSALYFCASSAAAVGEQYFGPGTRLTVT.

The V and J genes are TRBV19 and TRBJ2-5; D is perhaps TRBD1 (6 bases). CDR3 size: 13 residues. The V and J ends lost 4 bases and 6 bases respectively, with 12 bases between them. Germline CDR1 reads LNHDA; CDR2 reads SQIVND (reference sequence). The CDR3 region is CASSTQGSKTQYF. The CDR3, as DNA: TGTGCCAGTAGTACCCAGGGGAGCAAGACCCAGTACTTC.

The chain is built from TRBV7-9 and TRBJ2-3; D possibly corresponds to TRBD2 (6 bases). The germline gives CDR1 SEHNR, CDR2 FQNEAQ (reference sequence). The CDR3 contains 16 residues. Trimming removed 5 bases from V and 1 base from J, with 16 bases in between. The CDR3 sequence: CASSELAAGGTDTQYF. The CDR3 DNA sequence: TGTGCCAGCAGCGAACTAGCCGCCGGGGGCACAGATACGCAGTATTTT.

This clone came up a few times. This chain links TRBV4-1 with TRBJ1-2; possible D gene TRBD1, 6 bases. Trimming stripped 1 base from V and 8 bases from J, with 20 bases between. Germline V gene sequence: CDR1 MGHRA, CDR2 YSYEKL. CDR3 length equals 16 residues. As DNA, the CDR3 is TGCGCCAGCAGCCAAGTGCGGTATGGGGGCGATCGGGGCTACACCTTC. This translates into CASSQVRYGGDRGYTF.

V and J are TRBV6-5 and TRBJ1-5, with D perhaps TRBD1 (6 bases). Germline CDR1 reads MNHEY; CDR2 reads SVGAGI. Trimming took off 2 bases at V and 7 bases at J, with 9 bases between the two ends. This CDR3 has 13 amino acids. The CDR3 DNA is TGTGCCAGCAGTTACGGACAGAGCCAGCCCCAGCATTTT. This sequence encodes CASSYGQSQPQHF.

This clone has a single count. CDR3 region: CASSQEARVRDGYTF. CDR3 nucleotide sequence: TGCGCCAGCAGCCAAGAGGCCAGGGTAAGGGATGGCTACACCTTC. The chain is built from TRBV4-3 and TRBJ1-2; D perhaps matches TRBD1 (5 bases). The germline V gene encodes CDR1 LGHNA and CDR2 YSLEER. The CDR3 totals 15 residues. Trimming removed 0 bases at V and 6 bases at J, with 14 bases between.

CDR3 bases: TGTGCCAGCAGGGTAGCGGGGAACAATGAGCAGTTCTTC. Its protein is CASRVAGNNEQFF. V usage is TRBV2 and J usage is TRBJ2-1; TRBD2 matches 8 bases. Germline CDR1 and CDR2: SNHLY and FYNNEI. With V trimmed by 6 bases and J by 5 bases, 3 bases remained unmatched. The CDR3 length is 13 residues.

The chain employs TRBV28 and TRBJ2-3; a weak D match, TRBD2 (5 bases). This CDR3 comprises 15 residues. The germline V gene has CDR1 MDHEN and CDR2 SYDVKM. Trimming cost V 8 bases and J 3 bases, with 18 bases left between them. The CDR3 sequence is CASGLEGVGTDTQYF. The DNA of the CDR3 is TGTGCCAGCGGGCTCGAGGGAGTGGGTACAGATACGCAGTATTTT.

The chain employs TRBV28 and TRBJ1-4; TRBD1 matches 7 bases. The CDR3 length is 18 residues. With V trimmed by 5 bases and J by 3 bases, 15 bases remained unmatched. Germline V gives CDR1 MDHEN, CDR2 SYDVKM. The CDR3 bases are TGTGCCAGCAGTAAACCCGCAGGGGGTTCGGGGGCTAATGAAAAACTGTTTTTT. Translation: CASSKPAGGSGANEKLFF.

This clone has just a few counts. This rearrangement joins TRBV19 to TRBJ1-6; D is possibly TRBD1 (6 bases). Germline CDR1 LNHDA, CDR2 SQIVND (reference sequence). CDR3 length: 15 residues. V was pared by 5 bases and J by 10 bases, with 18 bases between. The CDR3 here is CASSFVSGGQSPLHF. The CDR3 nucleotides are TGTGCCAGTAGTTTCGTTTCCGGGGGCCAATCACCCCTCCACTTT.

The chain uses TRBV5-1 and TRBJ1-1, with D perhaps TRBD1 (5 bases). V was shortened by 3 bases and J by 1 base, with 13 bases between the two germline ends. The CDR3 is 15 residues long. CDR1 is SGHRS and CDR2 is YFSETQ in the germline V gene. CDR3 loop: CASSWVQGTNTEAFF. CDR3 coding DNA: TGCGCCAGCAGCTGGGTCCAGGGAACGAACACTGAAGCTTTCTTT.

This chain uses TRBV5-4 with TRBJ2-7; TRBD1 is a possible D gene (6 bases). V was cut by 4 bases and J by 0 bases, with 11 bases left in between. CDR1 and CDR2 from the germline V gene are SGHNT and YYREEE (reference sequence). The CDR3 has 14 amino acids. The CDR3 DNA sequence: TGTGCCAGCAGCCTGGACAGCATCTCCTACGAGCAGTACTTC. Translating gives CASSLDSISYEQYF.

The rearrangement joins TRBV7-3 to TRBJ2-1; 10 positions agree with TRBD2. The V gene end was trimmed by 5 bases and the J gene end by 5 bases; junction bases not matched to a gene: 3. CDR1 and CDR2 from the germline V gene are SGHTA and FQGTGA. The CDR3 consists of 14 residues. The CDR3 DNA follows: TGTGCCAGCAGCCTAGCGGGGGCCCACAATGAGCAGTTCTTC. Protein sequence: CASSLAGAHNEQFF.

The chain has TRBV5-3 and TRBJ2-7, with TRBD1 matching 9 bases. TRBV5-3 is assigned to the ORF class and has an uncertain function. Unmatched junction bases numbered 10, after V lost 6 bases and J lost 3 bases. This CDR3 region has 15 residues. The CDR3 reads CARTNRDRDVYEQYF. In nucleotides, the CDR3 is TGTGCCAGAACCAACCGGGACAGGGATGTCTACGAGCAGTACTTC.

V is TRBV21-1 and J is TRBJ1-5. TRBV21-1 is a documented pseudogene. This CDR3 comprises 11 residues. In nucleotides, the CDR3 is TGTGCCAGCAGCCACGATCAGCCCCAGCATTTT. As protein: CASSHDQPQHF.

This clone was counted between two and nine times. The chain recombines TRBV29-1 with TRBJ2-7; maybe TRBD1 (6 bases). The CDR3 covers 13 residues. With 3 bases removed from V and 5 bases from J, the gap between germline ends came to 14 bases. CDR1 and CDR2 from the germline V gene are SQVTM and ANQGSEA. The CDR3 reads CSVDYTGSHEQYF. In DNA form, the CDR3 reads TGCAGCGTTGACTATACAGGGTCCCACGAGCAGTACTTC.

This clone was found once. The rearrangement uses TRBV18 and TRBJ1-1; D unresolved. The V end was cut by 6 bases, the J end by 8 bases, with 13 bases between. The CDR3 length is 12 residues. Germline assignment: CDR1 KGHSH and CDR2 LQKENI. CDR3 in DNA: TGTGCCAGCTCGCTAGGACGGGCCGAAGCTTTCTTT. Protein: CASSLGRAEAFF. The complete variable domain, with remaining parts taken from reference TRBV18 and TRBJ1-1, reads NAGVMQNPRHLVRRRGQEARLRCSPMKGHSHVYWYRQLPEEGLKFMVYLQKENIIDESGMPKERFSAEFPKEGPSILRIQQVVRGDSAAYFCASSLGRAEAFFGQGTRLTVV.

The chain links TRBV10-3 to TRBJ2-7; D is ambiguous. The V gene's germline CDR1 is ENHRY and CDR2 SYGVKD. The CDR3 sequence is 15 residues long. V was shortened by 2 bases and J by 1 base, with 12 bases between the two germline ends. The CDR3 sequence is CAISETSMLSYEQYF. For the CDR3, the DNA is TGTGCCATCAGTGAGACTTCTATGCTGTCCTACGAGCAGTACTTC.